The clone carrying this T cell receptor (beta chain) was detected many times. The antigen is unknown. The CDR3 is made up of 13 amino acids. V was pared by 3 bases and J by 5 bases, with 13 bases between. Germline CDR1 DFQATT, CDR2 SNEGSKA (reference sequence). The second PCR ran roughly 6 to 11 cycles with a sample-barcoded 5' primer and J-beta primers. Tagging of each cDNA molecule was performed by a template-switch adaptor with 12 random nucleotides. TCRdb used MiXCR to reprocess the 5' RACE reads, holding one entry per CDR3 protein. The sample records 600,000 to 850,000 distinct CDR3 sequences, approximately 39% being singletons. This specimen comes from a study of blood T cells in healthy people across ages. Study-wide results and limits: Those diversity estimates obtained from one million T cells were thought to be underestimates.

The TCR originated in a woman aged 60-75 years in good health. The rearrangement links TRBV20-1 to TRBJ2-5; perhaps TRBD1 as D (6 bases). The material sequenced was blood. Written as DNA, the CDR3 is TGCAGTGCTAGCCCTGCCCAGGGGGAGACCCAGTACTTC. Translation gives CSASPAQGETQYF.